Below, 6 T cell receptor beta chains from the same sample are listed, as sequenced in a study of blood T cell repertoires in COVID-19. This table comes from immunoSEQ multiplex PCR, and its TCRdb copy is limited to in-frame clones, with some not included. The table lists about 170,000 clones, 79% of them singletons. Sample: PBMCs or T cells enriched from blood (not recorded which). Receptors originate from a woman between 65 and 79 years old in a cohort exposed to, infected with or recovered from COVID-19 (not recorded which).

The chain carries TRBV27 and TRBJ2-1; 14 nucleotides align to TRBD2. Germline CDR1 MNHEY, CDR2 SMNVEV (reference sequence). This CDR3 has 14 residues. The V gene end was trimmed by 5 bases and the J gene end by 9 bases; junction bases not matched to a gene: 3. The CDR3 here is CASSPGLAGGEQFF. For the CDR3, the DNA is TGTGCCAGCAGTCCCGGACTAGCGGGAGGTGAGCAGTTCTTC.

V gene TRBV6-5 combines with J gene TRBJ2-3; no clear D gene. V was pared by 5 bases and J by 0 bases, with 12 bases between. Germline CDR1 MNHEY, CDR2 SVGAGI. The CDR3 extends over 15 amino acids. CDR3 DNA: TGTGCCAGCAGTCAAAAGGCGGTCAGCACAGATACGCAGTATTTT. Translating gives CASSQKAVSTDTQYF.

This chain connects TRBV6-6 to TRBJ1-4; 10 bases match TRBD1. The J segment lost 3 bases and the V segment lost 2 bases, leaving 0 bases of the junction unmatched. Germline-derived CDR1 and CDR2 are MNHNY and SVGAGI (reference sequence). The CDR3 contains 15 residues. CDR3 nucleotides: TGTGCCAGCAGTTACGGGACAGGGGCTAATGAAAAACTGTTTTTT. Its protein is CASSYGTGANEKLFF.

CDR3 residues: CASNHRGTEAFF. CDR3 nucleotides: TGTGCCAGCAATCACAGGGGGACTGAAGCTTTCTTT. This rearrangement joins TRBV28 to TRBJ1-1; 8 nucleotides line up with TRBD1. Germline assignment: CDR1 MDHEN and CDR2 SYDVKM. This CDR3 spans 12 amino acids. J gave up 5 bases and V 7 bases, and 3 bases lay outside the gene matches.

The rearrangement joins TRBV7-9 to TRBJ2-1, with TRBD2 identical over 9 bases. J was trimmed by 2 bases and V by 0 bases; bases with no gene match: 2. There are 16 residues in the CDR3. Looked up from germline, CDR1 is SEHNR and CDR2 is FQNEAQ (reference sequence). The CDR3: CASSLALAGTYNEQFF. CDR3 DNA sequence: TGTGCCAGCAGCTTAGCGCTAGCGGGAACCTACAATGAGCAGTTCTTC.

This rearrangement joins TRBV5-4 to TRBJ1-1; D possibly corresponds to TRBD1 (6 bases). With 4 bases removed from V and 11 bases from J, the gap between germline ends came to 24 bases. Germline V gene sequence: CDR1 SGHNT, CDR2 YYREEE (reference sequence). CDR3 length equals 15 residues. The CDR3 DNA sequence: TGTGCCAGCAGCATAACCGCTGGGACACAGGAAGCGGCTTTCTTT. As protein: CASSITAGTQEAAFF. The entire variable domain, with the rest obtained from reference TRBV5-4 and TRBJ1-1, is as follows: ETGVTQSPTHLIKTRGQQVTLRCSSQSGHNTVSWYQQALGQGPQFIFQYYREEENGRGNFPPRFSGLQFPNYSSELNVNALELDDSALYLCASSITAGTQEAAFFGQGTRLTVV.